Reported below is one T cell receptor (beta chain). The antigen is unknown. It was with 60 Vbeta and 13 Jbeta primers that the PCR ran. Measured with immunoSEQ multiplex PCR; TCRdb has only the in-frame clones, and not every one. The sample has around 120,000 clones, roughly 80% seen once. This sample stems from a study of cytomegalovirus exposure and HLA in healthy donors. Findings and caveats of the study: Many donors carried some public TCRs, although rarity characterized most TCR sequences. Using the classifier, cytomegalovirus status was reportedly diagnosed with high specificity and sensitivity. Among the sequence variants, a highly shared cluster was likely an artifact of sequencing.

CDR1 is MNHNS and CDR2 is SASEGT in the germline V gene. V was clipped by 6 bases and J by 7 bases, with 7 bases between them. This CDR3 has 11 residues. At sampling all donors were nominally healthy, likely with unrecorded immune exposures. The chain couples TRBV6-1 to TRBJ1-5; D is undetermined. The sequencing input was PBMCs. This TCR was sampled from a female donor in good health and CMV-seropositive. CDR3 nucleotide sequence: TGTGCCAGCAGCAACAGCCAGCCCCAGCATTTT. Encoded protein: CASSNSQPQHF.